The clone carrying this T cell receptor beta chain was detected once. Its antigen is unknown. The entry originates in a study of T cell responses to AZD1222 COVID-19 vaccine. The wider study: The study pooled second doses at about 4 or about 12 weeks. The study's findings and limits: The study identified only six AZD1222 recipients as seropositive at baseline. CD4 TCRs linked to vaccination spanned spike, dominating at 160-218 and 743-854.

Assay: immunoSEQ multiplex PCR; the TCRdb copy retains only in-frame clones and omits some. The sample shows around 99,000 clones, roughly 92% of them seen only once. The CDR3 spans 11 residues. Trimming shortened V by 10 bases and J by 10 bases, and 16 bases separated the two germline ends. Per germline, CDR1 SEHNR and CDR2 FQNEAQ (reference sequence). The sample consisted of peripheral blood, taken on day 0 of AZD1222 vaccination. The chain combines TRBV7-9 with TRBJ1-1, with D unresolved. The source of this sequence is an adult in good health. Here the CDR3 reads CATELRNGAFF. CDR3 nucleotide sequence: TGTGCCACCGAACTTAGAAATGGAGCTTTCTTT.